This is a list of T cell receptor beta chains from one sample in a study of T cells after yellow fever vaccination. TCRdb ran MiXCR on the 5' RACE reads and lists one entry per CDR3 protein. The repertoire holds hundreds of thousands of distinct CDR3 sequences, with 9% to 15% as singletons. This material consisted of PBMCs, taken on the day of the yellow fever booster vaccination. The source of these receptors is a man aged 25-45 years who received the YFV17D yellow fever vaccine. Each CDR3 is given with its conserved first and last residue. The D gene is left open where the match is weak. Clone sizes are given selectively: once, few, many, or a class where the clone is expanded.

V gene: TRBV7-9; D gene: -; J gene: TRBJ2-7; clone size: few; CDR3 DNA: TGTGCCAGCAGCTCCCTCCCTCCGGGAAAGGGTTATTACGAGCAGTACTTC; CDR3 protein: CASSSLPPGKGYYEQYF
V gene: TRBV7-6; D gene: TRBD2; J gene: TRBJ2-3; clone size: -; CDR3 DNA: TGTGCCAGCAGCGTTACTAGCGGGGGAGATACGCAGTATTTT; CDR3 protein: CASSVTSGGDTQYF
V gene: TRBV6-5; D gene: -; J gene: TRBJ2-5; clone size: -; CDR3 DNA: TGTGCCAGCAGTTACTCTGCGGCCGGGAGCCAAGAGACCCAGTACTTC; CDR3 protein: CASSYSAAGSQETQYF
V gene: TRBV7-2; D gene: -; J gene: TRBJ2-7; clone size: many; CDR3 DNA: TGTGCCAGCAGCTGGACAGCTTACGAGCAGTACTTC; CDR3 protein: CASSWTAYEQYF
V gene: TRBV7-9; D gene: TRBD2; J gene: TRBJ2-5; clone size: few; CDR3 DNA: TGTGCCAGCAGGGTCGGGGGAGGGGAGACCCAGTACTTC; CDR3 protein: CASRVGGGETQYF
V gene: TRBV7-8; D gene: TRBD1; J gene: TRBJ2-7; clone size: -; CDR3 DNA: TGTGCCAGCAGCTTAGATTATATGGACAGGGCCGTGTACTTC; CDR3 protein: CASSLDYMDRAVYF
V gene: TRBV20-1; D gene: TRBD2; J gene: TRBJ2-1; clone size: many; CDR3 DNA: TGCAGTGCTAGTCGCGGGCTAGCGGGAGTCAATGAGCAGTTCTTC; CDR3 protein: CSASRGLAGVNEQFF
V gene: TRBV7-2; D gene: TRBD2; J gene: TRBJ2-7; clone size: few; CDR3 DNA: TGTGCCAGCAGCTTAGCCCCTAGCGGGCTAACATTCTCCTACGAGCAGTACTTC; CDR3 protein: CASSLAPSGLTFSYEQYF
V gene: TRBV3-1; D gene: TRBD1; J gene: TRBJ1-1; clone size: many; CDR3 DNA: TGTGCCAGCAGCCTTTGGTGGCCCATGGTGGGACAGGCTGAGTGGGTCACTGAAGCTTTCTTT; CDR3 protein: CASSLWWPMVGQAEWVTEAFF
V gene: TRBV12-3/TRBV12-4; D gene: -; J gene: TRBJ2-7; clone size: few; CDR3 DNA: TGTGCCAGCAGTACTAGGGCCAGCGCCTCCTACGAGCAGTACTTC; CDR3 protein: CASSTRASASYEQYF
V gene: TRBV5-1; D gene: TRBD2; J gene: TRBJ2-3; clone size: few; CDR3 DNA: TGCGCCAGCAGCTTGGCCGCCGGGAGGAAGGCAGATACGCAGTATTTT; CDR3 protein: CASSLAAGRKADTQYF
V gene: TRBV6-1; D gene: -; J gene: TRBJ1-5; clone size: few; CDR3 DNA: TGTGCCAGCGGAGGGGCCCGCAATCAGCCCCAGCATTTT; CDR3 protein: CASGGARNQPQHF
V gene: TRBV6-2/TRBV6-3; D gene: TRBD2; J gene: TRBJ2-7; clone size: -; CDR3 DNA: TGTGCCAGCAGGAGAGCGGGACGGTCCGACGAGCAGTACTTC; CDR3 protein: CASRRAGRSDEQYF
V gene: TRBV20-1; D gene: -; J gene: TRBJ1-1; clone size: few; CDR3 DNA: TGCAGTGCTAGCGTGGGAGGATCCACTGAAGCTTTCTTT; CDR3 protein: CSASVGGSTEAFF
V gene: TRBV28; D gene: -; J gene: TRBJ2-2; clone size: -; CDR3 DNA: TGTGCCAGCAGTCTGGAGGGCCTTCCCGGGGAGCTGTTTTTT; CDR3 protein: CASSLEGLPGELFF
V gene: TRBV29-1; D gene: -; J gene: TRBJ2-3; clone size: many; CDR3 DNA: TGCAGCGTTGTAGAAGGAGGGTACACAGATACGCAGTATTTT; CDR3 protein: CSVVEGGYTDTQYF
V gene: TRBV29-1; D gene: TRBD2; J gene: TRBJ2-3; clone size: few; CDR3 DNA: TGCAGCGTTGTCAGGGCGGGGGGGGGCACAGATACGCAGTATTTT; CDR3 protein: CSVVRAGGGTDTQYF
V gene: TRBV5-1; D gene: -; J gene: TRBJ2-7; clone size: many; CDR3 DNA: TGCGCCAGCAGCTTGGTTGCACCATCCTACGAGCAGTACTTC; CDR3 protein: CASSLVAPSYEQYF
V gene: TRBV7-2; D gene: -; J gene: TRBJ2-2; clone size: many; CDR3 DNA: TGTGCCAGCAGCTCCCGGAACACCGGGGAGCTGTTTTTT; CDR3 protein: CASSSRNTGELFF
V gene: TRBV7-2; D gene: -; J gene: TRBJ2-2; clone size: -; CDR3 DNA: TGTGCCAGCAGCTTAGCGGCTTCATCTGGGGAGCTGTTTTTT; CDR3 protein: CASSLAASSGELFF
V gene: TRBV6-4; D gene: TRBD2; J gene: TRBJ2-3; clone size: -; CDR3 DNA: TGTGCCAGCAGTCGACTAGCGGGGCGTTTGGATACGCAGTATTTT; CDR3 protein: CASSRLAGRLDTQYF
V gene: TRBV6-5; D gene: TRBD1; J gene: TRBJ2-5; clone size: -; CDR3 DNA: TGTGCCAGCAGTTGGGCCGACGACAGGGAGAGGGAGACCCAGTACTTC; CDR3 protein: CASSWADDRERETQYF
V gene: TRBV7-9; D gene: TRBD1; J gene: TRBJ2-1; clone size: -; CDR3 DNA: TGTGCCAGCAGCTTGGACAGGTCGTGGGTCGATGAGCAGTTCTTC; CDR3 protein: CASSLDRSWVDEQFF
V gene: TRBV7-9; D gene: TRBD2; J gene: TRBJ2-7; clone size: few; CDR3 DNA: TGTGCCAGCAGCTTAGTAATATTAGGCGGGAGCTACGAGCAGTACTTC; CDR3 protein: CASSLVILGGSYEQYF
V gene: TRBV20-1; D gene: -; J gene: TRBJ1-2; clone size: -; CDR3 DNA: TGCAGTGCCCCGGAGAGGGAGTTACATGGCTACACCTTC; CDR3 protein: CSAPERELHGYTF
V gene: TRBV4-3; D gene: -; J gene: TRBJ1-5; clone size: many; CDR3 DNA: TGCGCCAGCAGCCAAGAGTGGGGGCCCAATCAGCCCCAGCATTTT; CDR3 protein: CASSQEWGPNQPQHF
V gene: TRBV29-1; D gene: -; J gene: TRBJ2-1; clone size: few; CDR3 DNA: TGCAGCGTGTCAACAGGCCCGTTCTTC; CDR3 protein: CSVSTGPFF
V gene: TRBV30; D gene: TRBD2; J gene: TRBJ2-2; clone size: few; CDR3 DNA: TGTGCCTGGAGAGGCGGGACTAGCGGGACCCTTAACACCGGGGAGCTGTTTTTT; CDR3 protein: CAWRGGTSGTLNTGELFF
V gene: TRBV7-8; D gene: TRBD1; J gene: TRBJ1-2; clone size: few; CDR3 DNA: TGTGCCAGCAGCTTAGGGCTACAGGGGGCCGGCTATGGCTACACCTTC; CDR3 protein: CASSLGLQGAGYGYTF
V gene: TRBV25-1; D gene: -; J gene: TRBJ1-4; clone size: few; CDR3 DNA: TGTGCCAGCAGTGAATGGGGGAATGAAAAACTGTTTTTT; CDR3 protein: CASSEWGNEKLFF
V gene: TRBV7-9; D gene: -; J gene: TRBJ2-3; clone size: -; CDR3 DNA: TGTGCCAGCAGCTTAGATATTGGCGGGGTCACAGATACGCAGTATTTT; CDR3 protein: CASSLDIGGVTDTQYF
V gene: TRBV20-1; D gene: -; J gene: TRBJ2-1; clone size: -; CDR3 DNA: TGCAGTGCTACAATAACGACAGGAGCCAATGAGCAGTTCTTC; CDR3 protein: CSATITTGANEQFF
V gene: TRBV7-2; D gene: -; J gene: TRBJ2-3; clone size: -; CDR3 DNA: TGTGCCAGCAGGCTATCCCCCTCTAGCACAGATACGCAGTATTTT; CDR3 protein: CASRLSPSSTDTQYF
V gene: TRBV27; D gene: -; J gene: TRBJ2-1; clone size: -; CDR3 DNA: TGTGCCAGCAGTTCGGGTACAGCCCGGAGGGGCCCCTTCTCCTACAATGAGCAGTTCTTC; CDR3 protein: CASSSGTARRGPFSYNEQFF